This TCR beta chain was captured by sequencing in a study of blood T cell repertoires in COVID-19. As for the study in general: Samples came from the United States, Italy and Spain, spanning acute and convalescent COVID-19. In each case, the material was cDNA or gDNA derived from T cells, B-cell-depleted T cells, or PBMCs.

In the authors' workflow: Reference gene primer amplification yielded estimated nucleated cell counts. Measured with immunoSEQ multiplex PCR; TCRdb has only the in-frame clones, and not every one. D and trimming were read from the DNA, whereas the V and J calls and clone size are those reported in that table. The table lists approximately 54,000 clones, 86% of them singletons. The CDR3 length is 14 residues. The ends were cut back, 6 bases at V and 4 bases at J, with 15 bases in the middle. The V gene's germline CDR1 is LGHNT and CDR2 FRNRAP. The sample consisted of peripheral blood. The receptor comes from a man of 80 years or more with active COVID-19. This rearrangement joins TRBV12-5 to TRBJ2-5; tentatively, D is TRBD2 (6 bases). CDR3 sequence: CASGPLAGRETQYF. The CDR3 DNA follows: TGTGCTAGTGGCCCCCTCGCCGGGAGAGAGACCCAGTACTTC.